Listed here are 30 T cell receptor beta chains from one sample, sequenced in a study of blood T cell repertoires in COVID-19 (dated by TCRdb to the early 2020s). Libraries were constructed by the immunoSEQ multiplex PCR assay. TCRdb re-hosts the immuneACCESS table, in-frame sequences only. Its copies lack some clones; in the studies checked, an unresolved V gene accounts for under half of them, and the cause for the rest is not known. The sample contains some 130,000 clones, around 80% of them found a single time. Jointly, the top ten make up roughly 9.7% of the sample. Source material: peripheral blood. Receptors were obtained from a man aged 55-75 years who had recovered from COVID-19.

This clone was detected only a few times. V and J are TRBV2 and TRBJ1-1; 8 bases are a match to TRBD1. The germline V gene has CDR1 SNHLY and CDR2 FYNNEI. The CDR3 loop spans 12 amino acids. V lost 6 bases, J lost 6 bases, and 3 bases stayed unmatched. CDR3 DNA sequence: TGTGCCAGCAGAGACAGGGGACCTGAAGCTTTCTTT. This gives the protein CASRDRGPEAFF.

This clone was picked up many times. The rearrangement links TRBV27 to TRBJ2-7; D is possibly TRBD1 (6 bases). The V end lost 3 bases, the J end lost 5 bases, and 14 bases lay between the germline ends. CDR1 MNHEY and CDR2 SMNVEV come from the germline V gene (reference sequence). CDR3 length: 14 amino acids. The CDR3 nucleotides are TGTGCCAGCAGTTTTACCGGGACAACCAACGAGCAGTACTTC. Protein product: CASSFTGTTNEQYF.

This chain's CDR3 is CASSYALRNQGQPQHF. The CDR3 nucleotides read TGTGCCAGCAGTTACGCCCTTAGAAATCAGGGTCAGCCCCAGCATTTT. The chain has TRBV6-2 or TRBV6-3 and TRBJ1-5; maybe TRBD1 (5 bases). The germline CDR1 and CDR2 sequences are MNHEY and SVGEGT. Trimming pared 2 bases from V and 6 bases from J, leaving 17 bases between. The CDR3 has 16 residues.

The rearrangement joins TRBV7-3 to TRBJ2-3; 9 nucleotides line up with TRBD2. The CDR3 covers 17 residues. Germline CDR1 is SGHTA and CDR2 is FQGTGA. Losses at the gene ends were 4 bases for V and 2 bases for J; bases not matched to a gene: 10. DNA for the CDR3: TGTGCCAGCAGCTCACCCCTTTTAGCGGGGGTCACAGATACGCAGTATTTT. Amino acid sequence: CASSSPLLAGVTDTQYF.

The V and J genes are TRBV7-2 and TRBJ2-7, with D possibly being TRBD1 (6 bases). Trimming stripped 1 base from V and 3 bases from J, with 13 bases between. CDR3 size: 15 residues. The germline CDR1 and CDR2 sequences are SGHTA and FQGNSA. CDR3 DNA: TGTGCCAGCAGCTTAGTACAGGGAAACGACTACGAGCAGTACTTC. Residues: CASSLVQGNDYEQYF.

The V call is TRBV28, the J call TRBJ1-6; TRBD1 matches at 7 bases. J lost 7 bases, V lost 6 bases, and 6 bases had no gene match. The CDR3 has 14 amino acids. The germline CDR1 and CDR2 sequences are MDHEN and SYDVKM. The CDR3 region has the DNA TGTGCCAGCAGGTCGACAGGGTTGAATTCACCCCTCCACTTT. Its translation: CASRSTGLNSPLHF.

J is TRBJ2-3 and V is TRBV18, with 8 nucleotides matching TRBD1. Germline V gene lookup returns CDR1 KGHSH and CDR2 LQKENI. This CDR3 spans 14 amino acids. V shed 1 base and J 9 bases; nucleotides not matched to a gene: 6. The CDR3 spells CASSPLQGAKTQYF. As DNA, the CDR3 is TGTGCCAGCTCACCACTGCAGGGGGCTAAGACGCAGTATTTT.

This chain joins TRBV9 and TRBJ1-1; tentatively, D is TRBD1 (6 bases). Per germline, CDR1 SGDLS and CDR2 YYNGEE. Between the trimmed V and J ends, which lost 0 bases and 0 bases, there was a span of 9 bases. The CDR3 loop spans 15 amino acids. CDR3 region: CASSVAGGLNTEAFF. CDR3 nucleotides: TGTGCCAGCAGCGTAGCGGGGGGCCTGAACACTGAAGCTTTCTTT. The entire variable domain, with the rest obtained from reference TRBV9 and TRBJ1-1, is as follows: DSGVTQTPKHLITATGQRVTLRCSPRSGDLSVYWYQQSLDQGLQFLIQYYNGEERAKGNILERFSAQQFPDLHSELNLSSLELGDSALYFCASSVAGGLNTEAFFGQGTRLTVV.

This rearrangement joins TRBV7-3 to TRBJ2-7, with 9 bases that match TRBD1. V shed 0 bases and J 5 bases; nucleotides not matched to a gene: 2. The CDR3 length is 14 residues. In germline, CDR1 is SGHTA, CDR2 FQGTGA. CDR3 bases: TGTGCCAGCAGCTTAACAGGGACAGGGCACGAGCAGTACTTC. Amino acid sequence: CASSLTGTGHEQYF.

V usage is TRBV21-1 and J usage is TRBJ1-4; the table assigns TRBD1, which was not confirmed against the DNA. TRBV21-1 is a documented pseudogene. CDR3 length: 16 residues. CDR3 coding DNA: TGTGCCAGCAGCAAATTAAAGGGGGCTGGTAATGAAAAACTGTTTTTT. Translation gives CASSKLKGAGNEKLFF.

The J gene is TRBJ2-7, the V gene TRBV23-1, with 9 nucleotides matching TRBD2. TRBV23-1 is identified as an open reading frame with a role that is uncertain. V trimming: 2 bases; J trimming: 2 bases; junction bases outside the gene matches: 7. The CDR3 runs 16 residues. The CDR3 protein is CASSQMGSGGPYEQYF. The CDR3 DNA sequence: TGCGCCAGCAGTCAAATGGGTAGCGGGGGCCCCTACGAGCAGTACTTC.

This chain connects TRBV7-2 to TRBJ2-7; 8 bases are shared with TRBD1. The CDR3 has 14 residues. Germline trimming cut 6 bases from V and 4 bases from J; bases unmatched to any gene: 8. Germline-derived CDR1 and CDR2 are SGHTA and FQGNSA. The chain's CDR3 is CASSSTGAGYEQYF. In nucleotides, the CDR3 is TGTGCCAGCAGTTCGACAGGGGCAGGTTACGAGCAGTACTTC.

The chain has TRBV9 and TRBJ2-2; D is perhaps TRBD1 (5 bases). V was cut by 2 bases and J by 0 bases, with 8 bases left in between. The germline gives CDR1 SGDLS, CDR2 YYNGEE. The CDR3 loop spans 15 amino acids. The CDR3 reads CASSVRQTNTGELFF. The CDR3, as DNA: TGTGCCAGCAGCGTTCGACAGACGAACACCGGGGAGCTGTTTTTT.

The V gene is TRBV28, the J gene TRBJ1-4, with TRBD1 matching over 9 bases. Germline CDR1 reads MDHEN; CDR2 reads SYDVKM. J gave up 12 bases and V 3 bases, and 14 bases lay outside the gene matches. This CDR3 is 16 amino acids long. CDR3 sequence reads: CASSFLNPDRGGELFF. CDR3 nucleotides: TGTGCCAGCAGTTTCCTCAACCCGGACAGGGGTGGAGAACTGTTTTTT.

This clone was detected only once. This chain uses TRBV3-1 (or the pseudogene TRBV3-2) with TRBJ2-7; no clear D. The germline CDR1 and CDR2 sequences are LGHDT and YNNKEL (reference sequence). V lost 3 bases and J 3 bases, leaving 6 bases between the germline ends. The CDR3 contains 12 residues. CDR3 sequence: CASSQANYEQYF. CDR3 nucleotides: TGTGCCAGCAGCCAGGCCAACTACGAGCAGTACTTC.

This chain connects TRBV25-1 to TRBJ2-2; no definite D call. The CDR3 is made up of 16 amino acids. Germline assignment: CDR1 MGHDK and CDR2 SYGVNS. With 5 bases removed from V and 0 bases from J, the gap between germline ends came to 13 bases. The CDR3 region has the DNA TGTGCCAGCAGTCCCCTTGGTACGGCGAACACCGGGGAGCTGTTTTTT. It encodes CASSPLGTANTGELFF.

The genes are TRBV9 and TRBJ1-2, with 8 positions matching TRBD1. Unmatched junction bases numbered 0, after V lost 4 bases and J lost 4 bases. Germline CDR1 is SGDLS and CDR2 is YYNGEE. CDR3 length: 12 amino acids. The CDR3 is CASSQGAYGYTF. The DNA of the CDR3 is TGTGCCAGCAGCCAGGGGGCCTATGGCTACACCTTC.

This chain connects TRBV24-1 to TRBJ1-2; D gene ambiguous. The CDR3 sequence is 13 residues long. Germline CDR1 KGHDR, CDR2 SFDVKD. The V end was cut by 3 bases, the J end by 7 bases, with 11 bases between. The CDR3 DNA reads as TGTGCCACCAGTGATCTATACTTCGGTGGCTACACCTTC. Translating gives CATSDLYFGGYTF.

This clone was counted once. The gene calls are TRBV11-2 and TRBJ2-1, with 9 bases lining up with TRBD2. Germline CDR1 and CDR2: SGHAT and FQNNGV. The V and J ends lost 3 bases and 7 bases, in that order; junction bases with no gene match: 7. This CDR3 has 15 amino acids. CDR3 residues: CASSFPAGGGNEQFF. CDR3 nucleotides: TGTGCCAGCAGCTTTCCGGCGGGAGGGGGTAATGAGCAGTTCTTC.

A single count supports this clone. This rearrangement joins TRBV7-9 to TRBJ1-4, with TRBD1 identical over 7 bases. From germline, CDR1 is SEHNR and CDR2 FQNEAQ (reference sequence). The CDR3 totals 14 residues. Trimming at V came to 3 bases and at J to 7 bases, leaving 5 bases not matched to a gene. The CDR3 nucleotides read TGTGCCAGCAGCTTCGGCCAGGGGGTTGAAAAACTGTTTTTT. Its protein is CASSFGQGVEKLFF.

The chain recombines TRBV28 with TRBJ1-4, with 8 nucleotides matching TRBD1. In germline, CDR1 is MDHEN, CDR2 SYDVKM. There are 15 residues in the CDR3. J gave up 9 bases and V 4 bases, and 10 bases lay outside the gene matches. The CDR3, as DNA: TGTGCCAGCAGTTCCTCAGGGGGCGAGAGGAAAAAACTGTTTTTT. This codes for CASSSSGGERKKLFF.

This clone is a singleton in its sample. The chain is built from TRBV2 and TRBJ1-4, with TRBD1 matching 9 bases. Looked up from germline, CDR1 is SNHLY and CDR2 is FYNNEI. The CDR3 has 13 residues. J was trimmed by 10 bases and V by 7 bases; bases with no gene match: 7. CDR3 loop: CASIRDRERKLFF. The CDR3 DNA is TGTGCCAGCATCCGGGACAGGGAGAGAAAACTGTTTTTT.

The genes are TRBV5-6 and TRBJ2-7; 7 bases are shared with TRBD1. Germline trimming cut 0 bases from V and 6 bases from J; bases unmatched to any gene: 9. In germline, CDR1 is SGHDT, CDR2 YYEEEE. This CDR3 region has 15 residues. CDR3 amino acids: CASSLGTGRGGEQYF. CDR3 DNA: TGTGCCAGCAGCTTGGGGACAGGAAGAGGTGGCGAGCAGTACTTC.

V and J are TRBV18 and TRBJ1-4; D is unclear. Germline CDR1 KGHSH, CDR2 LQKENI. The CDR3 spans 13 residues. The V and J ends lost 5 bases and 0 bases respectively, with 4 bases between them. CDR3 in DNA: TGTGCCAGCTCAACAGCAACTAATGAAAAACTGTTTTTT. This encodes CASSTATNEKLFF.

To note about this clone: Compared with germline, one end of the junction differs, possibly owing to a read error. This rearrangement joins TRBV7-2 to TRBJ1-5; perhaps TRBD1 as D (5 bases). The CDR3 is 13 amino acids. Germline loops: CDR1 SGHTA, CDR2 FQGNSA. This CDR3 reads CASSGGTGQPQHF. CDR3 DNA: TGCGCTTCTTCTGGGGGGACGGGTCAGCCCCAGCATTTT.

The rearrangement uses TRBV3-1 (or the pseudogene TRBV3-2) and TRBJ2-7; TRBD1 matches at 7 bases. Germline V gene data show CDR1 as LGHDT and CDR2 as YNNKEL (reference sequence). The CDR3 consists of 15 residues. V was clipped by 4 bases and J by 2 bases; unmatched bases: 8. CDR3 DNA: TGTGCCAGCAGCCCCCTCGGGACAGCCACCTACGAGCAGTACTTC. Its protein product is CASSPLGTATYEQYF.

The chain is built from TRBV9 and TRBJ1-1, with TRBD1 identical over 9 bases. CDR3 length: 13 residues. J gave up 5 bases and V 3 bases, and 2 bases lay outside the gene matches. CDR1 and CDR2 from the germline V gene are SGDLS and YYNGEE. The CDR3 loop is CASSGGQGTEAFF. CDR3 coding DNA: TGTGCCAGCAGCGGGGGACAGGGTACTGAAGCTTTCTTT.

V usage is TRBV7-3 and J usage is TRBJ2-3, with 8 bases aligning to TRBD1. The germline V gene encodes CDR1 SGHTA and CDR2 FQGTGA. The CDR3 loop spans 16 amino acids. After removal of 0 bases from V and 4 bases from J, the junction contained 6 bases not matched to a gene. DNA of the CDR3: TGTGCCAGCAGCTTAACGTTAGGACAGGGACCAGATACGCAGTATTTT. Encoded protein: CASSLTLGQGPDTQYF.

V and J are TRBV10-3 and TRBJ2-1, with a possible D match to TRBD1 (6 bases). Germline V gene data show CDR1 as ENHRY and CDR2 as SYGVKD. This CDR3 comprises 14 residues. V was clipped by 5 bases and J by 4 bases, with 12 bases between them. The CDR3 here is CAISQLGQYNEQFF. CDR3 DNA sequence: TGTGCCATCAGTCAACTCGGACAGTACAATGAGCAGTTCTTC.

The sample holds one count of this clone. The J gene is TRBJ1-2, the V gene TRBV9; TRBD1 agrees at 7 bases. Per germline, CDR1 SGDLS and CDR2 YYNGEE. V lost 0 bases and J lost 5; bases outside the gene matches: 7. CDR3 length equals 15 residues. CDR3: CASSVGEGGQYGYTF. The DNA of the CDR3 is TGTGCCAGCAGCGTAGGAGAAGGGGGCCAATATGGCTACACCTTC.